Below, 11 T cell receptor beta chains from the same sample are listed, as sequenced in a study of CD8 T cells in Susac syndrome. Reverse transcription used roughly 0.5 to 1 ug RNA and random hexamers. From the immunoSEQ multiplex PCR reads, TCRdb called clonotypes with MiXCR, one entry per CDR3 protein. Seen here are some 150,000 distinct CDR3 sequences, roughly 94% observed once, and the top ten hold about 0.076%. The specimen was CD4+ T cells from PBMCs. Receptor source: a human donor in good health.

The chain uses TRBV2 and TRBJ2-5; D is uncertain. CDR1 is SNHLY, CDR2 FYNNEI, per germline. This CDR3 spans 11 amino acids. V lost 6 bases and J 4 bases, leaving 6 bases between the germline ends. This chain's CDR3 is CASRDGETQYF. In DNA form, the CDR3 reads TGTGCCAGCAGGGACGGAGAGACCCAGTACTTC.

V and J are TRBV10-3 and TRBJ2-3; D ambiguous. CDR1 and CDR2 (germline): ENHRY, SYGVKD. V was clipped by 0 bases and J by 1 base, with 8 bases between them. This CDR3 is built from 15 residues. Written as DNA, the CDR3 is TGTGCCATCAGTGAGTCTTCGCGTGGCACAGATACGCAGTATTTT. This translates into CAISESSRGTDTQYF.

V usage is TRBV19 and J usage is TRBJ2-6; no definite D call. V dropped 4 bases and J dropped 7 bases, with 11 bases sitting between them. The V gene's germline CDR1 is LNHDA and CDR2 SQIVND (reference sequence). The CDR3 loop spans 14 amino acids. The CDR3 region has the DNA TGTGCCAGTAGTACCGTGCAGGCAGCCAACGTCCTGACTTTC. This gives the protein CASSTVQAANVLTF.

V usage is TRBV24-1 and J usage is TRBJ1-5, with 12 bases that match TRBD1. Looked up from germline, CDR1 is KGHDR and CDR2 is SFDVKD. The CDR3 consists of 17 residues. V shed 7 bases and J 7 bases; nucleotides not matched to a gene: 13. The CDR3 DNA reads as TGTGCCACCAGCCCGGGACAGGGGGCGTCCTTTGCCCAGCCCCAGCATTTT. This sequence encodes CATSPGQGASFAQPQHF.

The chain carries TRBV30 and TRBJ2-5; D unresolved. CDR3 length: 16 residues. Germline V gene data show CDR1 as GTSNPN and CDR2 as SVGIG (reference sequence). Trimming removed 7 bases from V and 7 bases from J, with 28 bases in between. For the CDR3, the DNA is TGTGCCTCCCCGTCGGTCAACAAAGGCCCCCCAGGGACCCAGTACTTC. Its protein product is CASPSVNKGPPGTQYF.

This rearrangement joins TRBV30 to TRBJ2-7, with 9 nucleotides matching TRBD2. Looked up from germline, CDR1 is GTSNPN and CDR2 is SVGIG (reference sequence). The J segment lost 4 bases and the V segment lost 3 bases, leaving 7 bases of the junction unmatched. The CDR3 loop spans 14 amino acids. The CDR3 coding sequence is TGTGCCTGGAGGTCGACTAGCGGATCGTACGAGCAGTACTTC. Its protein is CAWRSTSGSYEQYF.

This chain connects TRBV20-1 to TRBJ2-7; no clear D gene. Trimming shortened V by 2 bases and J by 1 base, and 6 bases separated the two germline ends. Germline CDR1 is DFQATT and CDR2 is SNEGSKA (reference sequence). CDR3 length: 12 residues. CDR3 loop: CSARRLSYEQYF. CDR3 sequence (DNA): TGCAGTGCTAGAAGGCTATCCTACGAGCAGTACTTC.

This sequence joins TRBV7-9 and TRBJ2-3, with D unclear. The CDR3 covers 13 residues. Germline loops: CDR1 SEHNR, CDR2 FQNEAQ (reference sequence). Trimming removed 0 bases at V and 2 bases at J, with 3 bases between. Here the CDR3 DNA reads TGTGCCAGCAGCTTAGCTCCCACAGATACGCAGTATTTT. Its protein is CASSLAPTDTQYF. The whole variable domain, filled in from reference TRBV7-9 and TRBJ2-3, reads DTGVSQNPRHKITKRGQNVTFRCDPISEHNRLYWYRQTLGQGPEFLTYFQNEAQLEKSRLLSDRFSAERPKGSFSTLEIQRTEQGDSAMYLCASSLAPTDTQYFGPGTRLTVL.

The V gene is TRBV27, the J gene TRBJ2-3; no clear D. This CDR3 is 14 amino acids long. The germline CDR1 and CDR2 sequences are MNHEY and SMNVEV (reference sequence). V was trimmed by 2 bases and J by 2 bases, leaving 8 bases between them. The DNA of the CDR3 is TGTGCCAGCAGTTTAGGGGTAGACACAGATACGCAGTATTTT. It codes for CASSLGVDTDTQYF.

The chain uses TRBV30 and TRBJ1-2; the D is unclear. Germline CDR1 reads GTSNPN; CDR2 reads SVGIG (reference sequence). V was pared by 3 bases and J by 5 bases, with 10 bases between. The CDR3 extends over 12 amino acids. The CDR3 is CAWRDPLYGYTF. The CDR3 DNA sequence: TGTGCCTGGAGGGACCCGCTGTATGGCTACACCTTC.

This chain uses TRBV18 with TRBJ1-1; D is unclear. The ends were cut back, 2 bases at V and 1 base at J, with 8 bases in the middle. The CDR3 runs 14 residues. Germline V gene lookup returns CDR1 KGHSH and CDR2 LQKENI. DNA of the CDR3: TGTGCCAGCTCACCAACGGCCGCGAACACTGAAGCTTTCTTT. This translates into CASSPTAANTEAFF.